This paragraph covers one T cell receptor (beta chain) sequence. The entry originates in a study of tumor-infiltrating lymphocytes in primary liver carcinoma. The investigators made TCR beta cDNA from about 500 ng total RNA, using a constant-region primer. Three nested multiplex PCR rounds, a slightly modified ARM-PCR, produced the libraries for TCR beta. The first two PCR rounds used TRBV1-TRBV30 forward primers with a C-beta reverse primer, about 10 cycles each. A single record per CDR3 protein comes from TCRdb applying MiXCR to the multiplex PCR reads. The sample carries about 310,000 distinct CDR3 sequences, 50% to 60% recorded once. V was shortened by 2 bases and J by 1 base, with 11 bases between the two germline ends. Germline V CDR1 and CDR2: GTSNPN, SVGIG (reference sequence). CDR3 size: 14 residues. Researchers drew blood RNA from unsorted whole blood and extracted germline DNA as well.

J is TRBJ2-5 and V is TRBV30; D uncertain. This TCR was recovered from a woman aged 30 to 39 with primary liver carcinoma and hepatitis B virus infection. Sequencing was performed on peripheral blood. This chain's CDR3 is CAWSSLGIQETQYF. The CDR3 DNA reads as TGTGCCTGGAGTTCTCTAGGCATCCAAGAGACCCAGTACTTC.